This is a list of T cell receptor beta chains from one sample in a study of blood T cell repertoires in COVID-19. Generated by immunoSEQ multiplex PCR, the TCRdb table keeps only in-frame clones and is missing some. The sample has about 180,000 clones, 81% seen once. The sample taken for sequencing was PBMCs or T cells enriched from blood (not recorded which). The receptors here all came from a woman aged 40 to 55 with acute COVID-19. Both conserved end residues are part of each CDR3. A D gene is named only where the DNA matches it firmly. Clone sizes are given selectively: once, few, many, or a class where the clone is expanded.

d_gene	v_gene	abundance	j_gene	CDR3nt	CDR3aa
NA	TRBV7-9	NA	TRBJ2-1	TGTGCCAGCAGCTTGAGCTACTCCTACAATGAGCAGTTCTTC	CASSLSYSYNEQFF
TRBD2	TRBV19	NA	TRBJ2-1	TGTGCCAGTAGCCTTAGACTAGCAGCGAGCTCCTACAATGAGCAGTTCTTC	CASSLRLAASSYNEQFF
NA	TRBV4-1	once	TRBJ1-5	TGCGCCAGCAGCCTCAGTTATAGCAATCAGCCCCAGCATTTT	CASSLSYSNQPQHF
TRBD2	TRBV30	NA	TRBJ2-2	TGTGCCTGGAACCGACTAGCGGGAGAAAGGACCGGGGAGCTGTTTTTT	CAWNRLAGERTGELFF
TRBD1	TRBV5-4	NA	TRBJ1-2	TGTGCCAGCAGTTTCGGAGACAGGGGGCTTGGCTACACCTTC	CASSFGDRGLGYTF
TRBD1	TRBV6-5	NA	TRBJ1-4	TGTGCCAGTAACTCCGAAGGAGGGGGCAGTGAAAAACTGTTTTTT	CASNSEGGGSEKLFF
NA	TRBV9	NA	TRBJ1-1	TGTGCCAGCAGTGAACAGGTGTACACTGAAGCTTTCTTT	CASSEQVYTEAFF
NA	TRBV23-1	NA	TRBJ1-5	TGCGCCAGCAGTCGAAGGGGCTCAGGGTATAGCAATCAGCCCCAGCATTTT	CASSRRGSGYSNQPQHF
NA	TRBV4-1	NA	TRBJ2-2	TGCGCCAGTAAAACCGGGACACTTAACACCGGGGAGCTGTTTTTT	CASKTGTLNTGELFF
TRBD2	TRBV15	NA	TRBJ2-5	TGTGCCACCAGCGGGACTAGCGGGAGAATGGCCCAGTACTTC	CATSGTSGRMAQYF
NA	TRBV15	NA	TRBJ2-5	TGTGCCACCAGCAGAGAACCGACAGGTGGACAGACCCAGTACTTC	CATSREPTGGQTQYF
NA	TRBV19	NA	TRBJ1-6	TGTGCCAGTAGTATGGGCCGGTCCGATAATTCACCCCTCCACTTT	CASSMGRSDNSPLHF
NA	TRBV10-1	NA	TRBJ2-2	TGCGCCAGCAGTGAAAATCTCTCCGGGGAGCTGTTTTTT	CASSENLSGELFF
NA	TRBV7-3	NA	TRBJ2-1	TGTGCCAGCAGCGCCGGGGGCGGGAGCGACAATGAGCAGTTCTTC	CASSAGGGSDNEQFF
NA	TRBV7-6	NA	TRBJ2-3	TGTGCCAGCAGTAGCGGTAGCACAGATACGCAGTATTTT	CASSSGSTDTQYF
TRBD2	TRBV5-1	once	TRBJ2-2	TGCGCCAGCAGCCCCGGGGCTAGCGGGTTCACCGGGGAGCTGTTTTTT	CASSPGASGFTGELFF
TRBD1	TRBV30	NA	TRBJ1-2	TGTGCCTGGAGGTTACAGGGGAGCTATGGCTACACCTTC	CAWRLQGSYGYTF
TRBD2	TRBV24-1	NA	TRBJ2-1	TGTGCCACCAGTGATTTGGTGACTAGCGGCGGGGTGGATGAGCAGTTCTTC	CATSDLVTSGGVDEQFF
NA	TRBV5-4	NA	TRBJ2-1	TGTGCCAGCAGTGGTAGCGGATACAATGAGCAGTTCTTC	CASSGSGYNEQFF
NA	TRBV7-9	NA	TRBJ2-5	TGTGCCAGCAGCGATTTAGCGACGATGGAGACCCAGTACTTC	CASSDLATMETQYF
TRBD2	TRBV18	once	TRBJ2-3	TGTGCCAGCGCGCTAGCGGGAGAGATCTTAACGCAGTATTTT	CASALAGEILTQYF
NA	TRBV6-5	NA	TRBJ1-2	TGTGCCAGCAGTTACTCGTCGGTTAACTATGGCTACACCTTC	CASSYSSVNYGYTF
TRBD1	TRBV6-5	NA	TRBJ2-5	TGTGCCAGCAGTTACGGACAGGGTTTGGAGACCCAGTACTTC	CASSYGQGLETQYF
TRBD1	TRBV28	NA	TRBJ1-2	TGTGCCACCGCCTCCGGGACAGTTGGCTATGGCTACACCTTC	CATASGTVGYGYTF
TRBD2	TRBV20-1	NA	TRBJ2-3	TGCAGTGCCAGTCAGGGCGGGAGGCGAGGGGCAGATACGCAGTATTTT	CSASQGGRRGADTQYF
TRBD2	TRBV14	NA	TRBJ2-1	TGTGCCAGCAGCCGCCAACTAGCGGGAGTCAATGAGCAGTTCTTC	CASSRQLAGVNEQFF
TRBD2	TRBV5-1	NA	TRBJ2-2	TGCGCCAGCAGGGGACTAGCGGGTATGTCCGGGGAGCTGTTTTTT	CASRGLAGMSGELFF
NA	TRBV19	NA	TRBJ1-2	TGTGCCAGTAGTTGGAGTTATGGCTACACCTTC	CASSWSYGYTF
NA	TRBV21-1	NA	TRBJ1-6	TGTGCCAGCAGCAAAGTCGGGAAGCTGGGGGGGGCGTTCTATAATTCACCCCTCCACTTT	CASSKVGKLGGAFYNSPLHF
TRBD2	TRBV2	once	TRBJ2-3	TGTGCCAGCAGCTGGGGAGGGGCTAGCACAGATACGCAGTATTTT	CASSWGGASTDTQYF
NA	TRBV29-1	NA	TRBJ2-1	TGCAGCGTTGATGGGGGACTGAGCTCCTACAATGAGCAGTTCTTC	CSVDGGLSSYNEQFF
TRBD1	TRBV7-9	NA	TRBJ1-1	TGTGCCAGCAGCCCGACAGGGGACACTGAAGCTTTCTTT	CASSPTGDTEAFF
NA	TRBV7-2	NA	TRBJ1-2	TGTGCCAGCAGCTTAGAGCACAGCAACTATGGCTACACCTTC	CASSLEHSNYGYTF
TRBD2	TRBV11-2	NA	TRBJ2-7	TGTGCCAGCAGCTTAGTTGGCGGGAGGCCTACCTACGAGCAGTACTTC	CASSLVGGRPTYEQYF
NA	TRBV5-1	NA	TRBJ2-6	TGCGCCAGCAGCTTGGGGGGAGCCGGGGCCAACGTCCTGACTTTC	CASSLGGAGANVLTF
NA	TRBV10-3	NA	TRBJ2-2	TGTGCCATCAGCCTAGTAAAATCGGAGCTGTTTTTT	CAISLVKSELFF
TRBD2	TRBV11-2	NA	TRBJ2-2	TGTGCCAGCAGACCCCCCGGGACTACCACCGGGGAGCTGTTTTTT	CASRPPGTTTGELFF
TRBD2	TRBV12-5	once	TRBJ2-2	TGTGCTAGTGTTCTGGCCGGGACTACAAACACCGGGGAGCTGTTTTTT	CASVLAGTTNTGELFF
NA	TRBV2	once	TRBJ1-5	TGTGCCAGCAGTGAAGCCCGGGGGCCCCAGCATTTT	CASSEARGPQHF
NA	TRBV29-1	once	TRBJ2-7	TGCAGCGTTCGAAAGGCCGGGGGCTACGAGCAGTACTTC	CSVRKAGGYEQYF
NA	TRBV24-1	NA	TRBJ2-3	TGTGCCACCAGTGCCCTCGGAGGGAACACAGATACGCAGTATTTT	CATSALGGNTDTQYF
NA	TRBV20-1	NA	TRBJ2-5	TGCAGTGCCCCCGTCGGAGAGACCCAGTACTTC	CSAPVGETQYF